Listed below are T cell receptor beta chains from one sample, sequenced in a study of T cells in Graves' hyperthyroidism and ophthalmopathy. TCRdb processed the multiplex PCR reads anew with MiXCR; each CDR3 protein has one entry. The top ten clones hold 29% of a sample with about 180,000 distinct CDR3 sequences, 17% of them seen once. The sample taken for sequencing was blood. Every receptor here comes from a woman aged 45-59 years with Graves' hyperthyroidism. The CDR3 runs from the conserved cysteine through the conserved F or W. A D gene is named only where the DNA matches it firmly. Only some rows state a clone size, as once, few, many or a class for expanded clones.

>many|NA|16|TRBV14|TRBJ2-7
CASSHRPAGTTYEQYF
TGTGCCAGCAGCCATCGTCCGGCTGGGACAACCTACGAGCAGTACTTC
>NA|NA|15|TRBV5-1|TRBJ1-4
CASSLEGMEGEKLFF
TGCGCCAGCAGCTTGGAAGGGATGGAGGGTGAAAAACTGTTTTTT
>many|TRBD1|16|TRBV6-2/TRBV6-3|TRBJ1-5
CASSPRRDRGHQPQHF
TGTGCCAGCAGTCCCCGCCGGGACAGGGGCCATCAGCCCCAGCATTTT
>NA|NA|13|TRBV6-1|TRBJ2-7
CASTRSRYYEQYF
TGTGCCAGCACACGTAGCAGATACTACGAGCAGTACTTC
>many|NA|14|TRBV5-1|TRBJ1-1
CASSRTQRDTEAFF
TGCGCCAGCAGCCGTACACAAAGGGACACTGAAGCTTTCTTT
>many|NA|10|TRBV6-1|TRBJ1-3
CASFEYTIYF
TGTGCCAGCTTCGAATACACCATATATTTT
>many|NA|13|TRBV2|TRBJ1-2
CASSLDSNYGYTF
TGTGCCAGCAGTCTTGACAGTAACTATGGCTACACCTTC
>many|TRBD2|13|TRBV6-1|TRBJ2-7
CASNERGFYEQYF
TGTGCCAGCAATGAGCGGGGTTTCTACGAGCAGTACTTC
>many|NA|15|TRBV5-1|TRBJ2-4
CASSPLPGPENIQYF
TGCGCCAGCAGCCCGCTTCCGGGGCCGGAAAACATTCAGTACTTC
>many|TRBD1|16|TRBV5-1|TRBJ2-1
CASSFGDRGRNNEQFF
TGCGCCAGCAGCTTCGGGGACAGGGGGCGGAACAATGAGCAGTTCTTC
>many|TRBD2|15|TRBV3-1|TRBJ2-7
CASSQVASGYYEQYF
TGTGCCAGCAGCCAAGTAGCTAGCGGGTACTACGAGCAGTACTTC
>NA|NA|15|TRBV9|TRBJ2-6
CASSLGTVGANVLTF
TGTGCCAGCTCCCTTGGAACGGTTGGGGCCAACGTCCTGACTTTC
>many|NA|15|TRBV14|TRBJ2-2
CASSAQLTNTGELFF
TGTGCCAGCAGCGCTCAGCTTACGAACACCGGGGAGCTGTTTTTT
>many|NA|15|TRBV19|TRBJ1-3
CASSILGNSGNTIYF
TGTGCCAGTAGTATACTGGGGAATTCTGGAAACACCATATATTTT
>many|TRBD1|16|TRBV19|TRBJ1-1
CASTSRGGRVNTEAFF
TGTGCCAGTACCTCTAGAGGGGGCAGAGTGAACACTGAAGCTTTCTTT
>many|NA|15|TRBV7-9|TRBJ1-6
CASSPLSQRNSPLHF
TGTGCCAGCAGCCCCCTTTCTCAACGGAATTCACCCCTCCACTTT
>few|TRBD1|17|TRBV6-1|TRBJ1-2
CASTSGGQGGFGYGYTF
TGTGCCAGCACTTCTGGGGGACAGGGGGGGTTCGGCTATGGCTACACCTTC
>many|NA|14|TRBV7-9|TRBJ2-7
CASSFDSNTYEQYF
TGTGCCAGCAGCTTTGACAGCAACACCTACGAGCAGTACTTC
>NA|TRBD2|14|TRBV20-1|TRBJ2-3
CSARGLAGLDTQYF
TGCAGTGCTAGGGGACTAGCGGGATTGGATACGCAGTATTTT
>many|NA|15|TRBV7-2|TRBJ2-5
CASSSGPTRAEAQYF
TGTGCCAGCAGCTCTGGGCCGACCAGGGCAGAGGCCCAGTACTTC
>many|NA|13|TRBV29-1|TRBJ2-5
CSVGGDRQETQYF
TGCAGCGTTGGCGGGGACAGACAAGAGACCCAGTACTTC
>many|TRBD2|21|TRBV6-2/TRBV6-3|TRBJ2-1
CASSYSESGGQSLIQYNEQFF
TGTGCCAGCAGTTACTCAGAAAGCGGGGGACAAAGTCTAATACAGTACAATGAGCAGTTCTTC
>few|NA|13|TRBV7-9|TRBJ2-1
CASSLAGVNEQFF
TGTGCCAGCAGCTTAGCTGGGGTCAATGAGCAGTTCTTC
>many|NA|13|TRBV12-3/TRBV12-4|TRBJ2-1
CASRSRRGNEQFF
TGTGCCAGCAGGTCCCGCAGAGGGAATGAGCAGTTCTTC
>many|TRBD1|14|TRBV27|TRBJ1-1
CASSRQGTNTEAFF
TGTGCCAGCAGTCGACAGGGAACGAACACTGAAGCTTTCTTT
>many|NA|13|TRBV6-1|TRBJ1-2
CASSRDRVYGYTF
TGTGCCAGCAGTAGGGACCGCGTCTATGGCTACACCTTC
>many|TRBD1|15|TRBV7-9|TRBJ1-2
CASSFSTGGNYGYTF
TGTGCCAGCAGCTTTTCGACAGGGGGCAACTATGGCTACACCTTC